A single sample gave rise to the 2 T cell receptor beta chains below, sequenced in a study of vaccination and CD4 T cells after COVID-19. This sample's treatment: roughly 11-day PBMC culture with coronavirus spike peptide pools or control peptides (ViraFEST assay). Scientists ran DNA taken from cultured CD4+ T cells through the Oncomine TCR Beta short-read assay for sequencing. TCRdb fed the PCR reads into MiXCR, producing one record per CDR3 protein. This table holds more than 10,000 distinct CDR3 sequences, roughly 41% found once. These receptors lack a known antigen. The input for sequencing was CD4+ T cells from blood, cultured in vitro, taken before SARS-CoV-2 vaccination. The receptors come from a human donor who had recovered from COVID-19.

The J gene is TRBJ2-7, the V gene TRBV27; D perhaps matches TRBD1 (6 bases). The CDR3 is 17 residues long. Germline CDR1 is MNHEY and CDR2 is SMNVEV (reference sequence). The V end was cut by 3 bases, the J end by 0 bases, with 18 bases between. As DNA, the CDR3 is TGTGCCAGCAGTTTGTTTTTCCTAGGACAGCACTCCTACGAGCAGTACTTC. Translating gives CASSLFFLGQHSYEQYF.

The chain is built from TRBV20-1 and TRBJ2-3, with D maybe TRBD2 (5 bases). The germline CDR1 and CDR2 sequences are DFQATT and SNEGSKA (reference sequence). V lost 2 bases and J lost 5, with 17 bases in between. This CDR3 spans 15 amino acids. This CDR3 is CSARTHWAGIDTQYF. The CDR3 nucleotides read TGCAGTGCTAGAACTCATTGGGCGGGTATAGATACGCAGTATTTT.